This TCR beta chain was retrieved from a study of cytomegalovirus exposure and HLA in healthy donors. Primers included in the PCR were 60 Vbeta and 13 Jbeta primers. Libraries were prepared by immunoSEQ multiplex PCR; TCRdb keeps only in-frame clonotypes and omits some of them. The table records 100,000 to 150,000 clones, roughly 76% of them present only once. The CDR3 covers 14 residues. The germline gives CDR1 SGHDT, CDR2 YYEEEE. Trimming took off 1 base at V and 5 bases at J, with 13 bases between the two ends. The receptor was derived from a woman in her 50s in good health and CMV-seronegative. The chain combines TRBV5-6 with TRBJ2-7; D is perhaps TRBD2 (5 bases). Sequences were obtained from PBMCs. The DNA of the CDR3 is TGTGCCAGCAGCTTGCTGCTAGCTATTCACGAGCAGTACTTC. Its translation: CASSLLLAIHEQYF.